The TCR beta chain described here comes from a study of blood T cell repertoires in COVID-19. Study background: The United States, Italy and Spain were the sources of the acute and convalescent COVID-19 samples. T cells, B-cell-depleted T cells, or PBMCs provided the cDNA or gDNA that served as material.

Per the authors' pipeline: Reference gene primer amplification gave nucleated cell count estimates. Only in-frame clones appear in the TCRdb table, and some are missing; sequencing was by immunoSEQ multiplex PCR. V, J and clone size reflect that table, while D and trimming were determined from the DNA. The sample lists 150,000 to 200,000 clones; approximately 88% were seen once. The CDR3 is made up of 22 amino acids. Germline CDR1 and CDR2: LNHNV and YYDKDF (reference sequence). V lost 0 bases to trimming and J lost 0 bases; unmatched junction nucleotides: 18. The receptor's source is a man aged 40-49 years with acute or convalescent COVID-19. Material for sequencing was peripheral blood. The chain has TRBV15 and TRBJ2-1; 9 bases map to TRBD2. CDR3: CATSRDFGRSGGFLSSYNEQFF. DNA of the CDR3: TGTGCCACCAGCAGAGATTTTGGGAGGAGCGGGGGGTTTCTGAGCTCCTACAATGAGCAGTTCTTC.